This T cell receptor beta chain was sequenced during a study of T cells in Graves' hyperthyroidism and ophthalmopathy. Germline V gene lookup returns CDR1 SNHLY and CDR2 FYNNEI. The CDR3 extends over 14 amino acids. V dropped 2 bases and J dropped 0 bases, with 7 bases sitting between them. RNA transcripts yielded amplified TCR beta CDR3 regions. First-round RT-PCR of the TCR CDR3 relied on the HTBI primer set. From the multiplex PCR reads, TCRdb called clonotypes with MiXCR, one entry per CDR3 protein. The table lists over 300,000 distinct CDR3 sequences, 11% to 15% of them singletons. This clonotype came up many times. Clinical symptoms, serum thyroxine and TRAb, thyroid ultrasound and orbital computed tomography were used for the diagnoses.

This TCR was sampled from a woman in her sixties with Graves' hyperthyroidism. Sequences were obtained from blood. The chain uses TRBV2 and TRBJ2-5; no firm D call. The CDR3 nucleotides are TGTGCCAGCAGTGAATCCCAGAACCAAGAGACCCAGTACTTC. It specifies CASSESQNQETQYF.